This T cell receptor (beta chain) was sequenced for a study of T-cell memory formation after mild COVID-19. Points from the study as a whole: Proof of SARS-CoV-2 specificity was absent for the second-wave clones that crested on day 37.

Worth noting for this clonotype: Its antigen remains unknown.

After 5'RACE with constant-segment primers, TCR alpha and TCR beta cDNA libraries carrying sample barcodes and UMIs were obtained. TCRdb passed the 5' RACE reads through MiXCR, listing each CDR3 protein once. The sample holds a few hundred thousand distinct CDR3 sequences, 25% to 30% seen once. The sequence was obtained from an adult woman who had mild COVID-19 (a few samples of this study predate the infection). Cell type and time point are not known. The sequenced material came from PBMCs or a T cell subset sorted from them (not recorded which).

In DNA, the CDR3 is TGTGCCAGCAGTCTGCATCGACAGGGAGCTTACAATGAGCAGTTCTTC. It codes for CASSLHRQGAYNEQFF. This chain links TRBV27 with TRBJ2-1, with 7 bases that match TRBD1. This CDR3 contains 16 residues. The J segment lost 4 bases and the V segment lost 5 bases, leaving 11 bases of the junction unmatched. In germline, CDR1 is MNHEY, CDR2 SMNVEV (reference sequence).